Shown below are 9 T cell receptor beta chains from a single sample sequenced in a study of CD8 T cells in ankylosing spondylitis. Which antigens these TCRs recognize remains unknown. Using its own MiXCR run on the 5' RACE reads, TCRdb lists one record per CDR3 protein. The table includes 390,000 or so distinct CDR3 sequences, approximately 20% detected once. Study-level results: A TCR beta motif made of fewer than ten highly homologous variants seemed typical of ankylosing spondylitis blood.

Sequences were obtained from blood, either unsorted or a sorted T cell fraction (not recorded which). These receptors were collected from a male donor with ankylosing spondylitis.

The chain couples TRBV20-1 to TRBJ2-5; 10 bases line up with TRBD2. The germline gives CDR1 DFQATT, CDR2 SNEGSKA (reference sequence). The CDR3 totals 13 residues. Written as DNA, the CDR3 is TGCAGCGCCCCAAGCGGGAGGGGGGAGACCCAGTACTTC. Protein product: CSAPSGRGETQYF.

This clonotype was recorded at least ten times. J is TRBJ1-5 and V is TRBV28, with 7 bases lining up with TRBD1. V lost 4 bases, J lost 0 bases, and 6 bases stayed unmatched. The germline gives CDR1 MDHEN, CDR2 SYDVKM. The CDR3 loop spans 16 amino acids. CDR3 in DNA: TGTGCCAGCAGTTACTCGACAGGGTTTAGCAATCAGCCCCAGCATTTT. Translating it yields CASSYSTGFSNQPQHF.

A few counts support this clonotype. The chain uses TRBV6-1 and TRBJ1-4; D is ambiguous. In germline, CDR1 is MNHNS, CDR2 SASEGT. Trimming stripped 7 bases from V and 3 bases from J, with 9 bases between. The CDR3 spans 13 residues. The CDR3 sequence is CASIFGSNEKLFF. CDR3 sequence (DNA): TGTGCCAGCATATTCGGTTCTAATGAAAAACTGTTTTTT.

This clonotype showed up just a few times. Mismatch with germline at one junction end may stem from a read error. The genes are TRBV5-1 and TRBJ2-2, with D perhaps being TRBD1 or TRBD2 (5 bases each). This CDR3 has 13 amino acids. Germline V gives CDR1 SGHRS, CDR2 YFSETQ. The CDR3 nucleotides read TGCGCCAGCAGCTTGGCCTCGTTAGGGGAGCTGGTTTTT. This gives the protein CASSLASLGELVF. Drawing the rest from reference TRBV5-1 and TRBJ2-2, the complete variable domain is KAGVTQTPRYLIKTRGQQVTLSCSPISGHRSVSWYQQTPGQGLQFLFEYFSETQRNKGNFPGRFSGRQFSNSRSEMNVSTLELGDSALYLCASSLASLGELVFGEGSRLTVL.

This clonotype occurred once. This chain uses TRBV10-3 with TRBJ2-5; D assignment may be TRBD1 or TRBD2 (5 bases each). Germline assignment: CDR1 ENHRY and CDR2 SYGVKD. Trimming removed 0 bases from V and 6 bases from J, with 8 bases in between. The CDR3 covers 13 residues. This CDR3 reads CAISESRGKTQYF. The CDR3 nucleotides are TGTGCCATCAGTGAGTCGAGGGGAAAGACCCAGTACTTC.

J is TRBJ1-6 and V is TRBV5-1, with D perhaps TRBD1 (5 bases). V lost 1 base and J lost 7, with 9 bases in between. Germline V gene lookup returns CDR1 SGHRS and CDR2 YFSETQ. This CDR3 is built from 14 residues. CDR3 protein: CASSLRRDNSPLHF. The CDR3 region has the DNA TGCGCCAGCAGCTTGCGCAGGGACAATTCACCCCTCCACTTT.

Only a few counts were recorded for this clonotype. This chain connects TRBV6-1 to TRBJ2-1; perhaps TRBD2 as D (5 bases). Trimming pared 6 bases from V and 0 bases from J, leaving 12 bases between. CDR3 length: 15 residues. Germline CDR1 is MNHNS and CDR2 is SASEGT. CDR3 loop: CASSRRGISYNEQFF. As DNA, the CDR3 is TGTGCCAGCAGCCGCCGAGGGATCTCCTACAATGAGCAGTTCTTC.

In DNA form, the CDR3 reads TGTGCCAGCAGCCCCTACAGAGGGGAGACCCAGTACTTC. Its translation is CASSPYRGETQYF. The chain uses TRBV11-2 and TRBJ2-5; a possible D gene is TRBD2 (5 bases). Germline V CDR1 and CDR2: SGHAT, FQNNGV. The CDR3 totals 13 residues. Trimming cost V 5 bases and J 5 bases, with 12 bases left between them.

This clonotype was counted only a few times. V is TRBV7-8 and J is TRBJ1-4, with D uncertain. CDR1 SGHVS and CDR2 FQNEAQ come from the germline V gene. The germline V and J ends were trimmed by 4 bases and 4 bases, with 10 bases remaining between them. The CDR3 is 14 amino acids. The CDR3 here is CASSSRAFNEKLFF. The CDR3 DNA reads TGTGCCAGCAGCTCAAGGGCCTTTAATGAAAAACTGTTTTTT.